The present T cell receptor beta chain was sequenced within a study of CD8 T cells in Susac syndrome (dated by TCRdb to between 2018 and 2021). For the study in its entirety: Of the Susac syndrome patients who were sequenced, fewer than 10 were in clinical remission while about six had clinically active disease. Susac syndrome patients were therapy-naive, on corticosteroids (some also receiving IVIg), or on IVIg alone at blood withdrawal. The study used repertoire sequencing to test whether antigen drove CD8+ T cell activation and differentiation in Susac syndrome. Clonality of the CD8+ T cell repertoire was compared between about a dozen healthy donors, roughly 14 Susac syndrome patients and roughly 16 multiple sclerosis patients.

Peripheral blood CD8+ and CD4+ T cells from healthy donors, Susac syndrome patients and multiple sclerosis patients were profiled by high-throughput TCR beta sequencing. Recently defined diagnostic criteria for definite or probable disease were met by the Susac syndrome patients. CD8+ TEMRA cells were enriched by FACS, while bulk CD8+ and CD4+ T cells were purified by magnetic negative isolation. Blood was drawn into EDTA tubes, processed within 24 hours, and PBMCs were isolated by density gradient centrifugation. PBMCs destined for TCR sequencing were cryopreserved in liquid nitrogen and later thawed in a 37 °C water bath. The sorted or isolated CD4+, CD8+ and CD8+ TEMRA cells had a purity of 90% or higher. Overall study results and their limits: In the total CD8+ and CD8+ TEMRA repertoires, 15 to 20 and five Susac-specific public clones, respectively, were identified. Clonal expansion was seen in Susac syndrome CD8+ repertoires, peaking in CD8+ TEMRA cells and being greater in clinically active patients than in remitting ones. The TCR sequencing and HLA analysis was acknowledged to have included a relatively small number of individuals.

The junction shows trimming of 0 bases on V and 0 bases on J, plus 8 bases between the germline ends. The CDR3 goes from the cysteine to the phenylalanine over 15 residues. Only the CDR3 DNA is retained, 45 bases long and in frame from the first base. The CDR1 and CDR2 encoded by the germline V gene are SGDLS and YYNGEE. RNA was extracted using the RNeasy kit, and roughly 0.5 to 1 microgram was reverse transcribed with random hexamers. TCR beta CDR3 regions were amplified with the immunoSEQ multiplex PCR assay covering 54 Vbeta and 13 Jbeta segments. PCR amplification bias was corrected using a synthetic template baseline for primer optimization and computational correction. The original pipeline was this. Reads were annotated to V, D and J genes per IMGT and analyzed with immunoSEQ Analyzer, keeping only productive sequences. To calculate clonality, Shannon entropy was normalized by log2 of the number of productive unique sequences and then subtracted from one. For each patient and control, public and private clones were evaluated among the 100 most prevalent clones. Susac-specific clones were defined as absent from healthy and MS cohorts, 850 to 1,300 published viral clones and other ImmuneACCESS disease sequences. TCRdb ran its own pipeline on the public reads, namely fastp trimming at Q25 and MiXCR clone calling, and kept in-frame beta chains. Here each entry gathers all rows of one CDR3 protein and keeps the most common genes and DNA. The V and J calls follow TCRdb's processing rather than the paper's. The sample table records fewer than 85,000 distinct CDR3 sequences; more than 85% of these occur just once. The ten top clones hold 0.45% to 0.5% of the sample.

As to this clonotype: Which antigen it targets is not known. One base away there is no much larger clone; base qualities are not given.

This receptor was identified in a human donor with Susac syndrome. The sequenced material came from CD8+ T cells from PBMCs. The chain was built from TRBV9 and TRBJ2-3, with the identity of the D gene unclear. Read as DNA, the sequence is TGTGCCAGCAGCGTAGGTCTAACTAGCACAGATACGCAGTATTTT. It codes for CASSVGLTSTDTQYF.